A selection of T cell receptor beta chains follows, all from one sample in a study of early T cells in non-severe SARS-CoV-2 infection. TCRdb re-called the 5' RACE reads with MiXCR, one entry per CDR3 protein. The sample yields around 52,000 distinct CDR3 sequences, roughly 12% seen once. Sequenced sample: whole blood. The receptors here all came from an adult who was a healthcare worker with PCR-confirmed SARS-CoV-2 infection or an uninfected control (not recorded which). The CDR3 runs from the conserved cysteine through the conserved F or W.

TRBJ2-1	TRBV11-2	CASSLALRSSYNEQFF
TRBJ2-1	TRBV2	CASSERGYNEQFF
TRBJ1-2	TRBV28	CASSLSQGRTTNYGYTF
TRBJ2-5	TRBV7-2	CASSLEGGPGTQYF
TRBJ2-3	TRBV15	CATSRVQGLDTDTQYF
TRBJ1-2	TRBV29-1	CSVALKPYGYTF
TRBJ1-2	TRBV28	CASSFGGGRSTGGYTF
TRBJ2-1	TRBV7-6	CASSLVAGTSFYNEQFF
TRBJ1-2	TRBV2	CASSDDRGAYIGYGYTF
TRBJ1-1	TRBV5-4	CASSWERMNTEAFF
TRBJ2-2	TRBV29-1	CSAEDISNTGELFF
TRBJ1-5	TRBV5-1	CASSLEDSRNQPQHF
TRBJ2-5	TRBV15	CATSRSPGLAQETQYF
TRBJ2-2	TRBV15	CATSRDRTVSGELFF
TRBJ2-2	TRBV6-4	CASTRLAGGNTGELFF
TRBJ1-2	TRBV30	CAWSYGLNGYTF
TRBJ2-5	TRBV11-2	CASSFSLSRGRRETQYF
TRBJ2-3	TRBV14	CASSPSPAERTDTQYF
TRBJ2-7	TRBV12-3/TRBV12-4	CASSSVYEQYF
TRBJ1-3	TRBV20-1	CSAQPGQATSSGNTIYF
TRBJ2-3	TRBV20-1	CSARGLSGGAGTDTQYF
TRBJ2-5	TRBV5-1	CASSFGTAKPKETQYF
TRBJ2-7	TRBV5-1	CASSLETGGFYEQYF
TRBJ2-3	TRBV15	CATSRVASGAPTDTQYF
TRBJ2-7	TRBV18	CASSPGIDYEQYF
TRBJ1-1	TRBV11-2	CASSADSGNSNTEAFF
TRBJ2-3	TRBV7-2	CASSWGLAGSARDTQYF
TRBJ2-2	TRBV20-1	CSAREGGELFF
TRBJ2-5	TRBV7-9	CASSSSQTQYF
TRBJ2-7	TRBV12-3/TRBV12-4	CASSFFLVPSSSVTYEQYF
TRBJ1-1	TRBV15	CATSRGDVNTEAFF
TRBJ2-3	TRBV28	CASSLGPTKSLRTDTQYF
TRBJ2-2	TRBV12-3/TRBV12-4	CASSLVHGLNTGELFF
TRBJ2-3	TRBV10-1	CASSGGGRPTDTQYF
TRBJ1-2	TRBV20-1	CSAVIPGTWAF
TRBJ2-3	TRBV10-2	CASGRGTDTQYF
TRBJ2-3	TRBV18	CASSRGASTDTQYF
TRBJ2-1	TRBV7-9	CASSLDRGPGNEQLF
TRBJ1-1	TRBV28	CASSLWVGGTEAFF
TRBJ1-5	TRBV12-3/TRBV12-4	CASSLRMDQPQHF
TRBJ2-3	TRBV11-3	CASSLGGLTTDTQYF
TRBJ2-5	TRBV20-1	CSASGRTVRQETQYF
TRBJ2-2	TRBV6-5	CASSYSKQANTGELFF
TRBJ2-3	TRBV7-7	CASSPDCDDTDTQYF
TRBJ2-1	TRBV27	CASSPGGGGSSYNEQFF
TRBJ2-3	TRBV19	CASTTGLAGGADTQYF
TRBJ2-6	TRBV19	CASSILTPPGANVLTF
TRBJ1-1	TRBV5-1	CASSGGAGITEAFF
TRBJ2-3	TRBV7-8	CASSSTTDTQYF
TRBJ1-1	TRBV27	CASSLWTGGNTEAFF
TRBJ2-7	TRBV27	CASTTLSLGTPLPSEQYF
TRBJ1-5	TRBV25-1	CASQGQGFNQPQHF
TRBJ1-5	TRBV7-6	CASSLSPGFNQPQHF
TRBJ2-1	TRBV7-3	CASSLTSQRENEQFF